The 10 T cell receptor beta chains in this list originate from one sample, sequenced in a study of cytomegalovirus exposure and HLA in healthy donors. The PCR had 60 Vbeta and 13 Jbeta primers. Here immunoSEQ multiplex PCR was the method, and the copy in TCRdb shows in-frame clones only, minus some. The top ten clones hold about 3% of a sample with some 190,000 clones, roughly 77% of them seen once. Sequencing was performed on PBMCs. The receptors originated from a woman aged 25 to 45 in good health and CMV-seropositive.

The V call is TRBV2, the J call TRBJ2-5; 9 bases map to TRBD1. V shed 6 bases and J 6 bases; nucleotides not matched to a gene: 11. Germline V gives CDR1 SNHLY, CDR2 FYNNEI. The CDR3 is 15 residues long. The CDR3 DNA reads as TGTGCCAGCAGCCCTGACAGGGGGGGGACGAAGACCCAGTACTTC. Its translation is CASSPDRGGTKTQYF.

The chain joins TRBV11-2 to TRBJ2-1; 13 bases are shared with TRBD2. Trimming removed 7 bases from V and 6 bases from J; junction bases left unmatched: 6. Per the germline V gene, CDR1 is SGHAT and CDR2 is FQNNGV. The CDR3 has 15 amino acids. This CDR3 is CASTLWTSGSNEQFF. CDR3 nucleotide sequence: TGTGCCAGCACCCTTTGGACTAGCGGGAGCAATGAGCAGTTCTTC.

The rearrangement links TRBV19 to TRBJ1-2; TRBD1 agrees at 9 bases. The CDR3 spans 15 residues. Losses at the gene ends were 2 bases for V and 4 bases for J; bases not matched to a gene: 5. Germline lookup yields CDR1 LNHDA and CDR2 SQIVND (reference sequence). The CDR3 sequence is CASSIRTGALYGYTF. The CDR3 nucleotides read TGTGCCAGTAGTATACGGACAGGGGCGCTCTATGGCTACACCTTC.

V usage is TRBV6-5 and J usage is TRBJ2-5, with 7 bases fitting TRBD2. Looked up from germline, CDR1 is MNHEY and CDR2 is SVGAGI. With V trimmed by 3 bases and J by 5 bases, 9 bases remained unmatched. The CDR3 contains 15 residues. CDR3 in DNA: TGTGCCAGCAGTTATGGGGCGGGAGAGTGGGAGACCCAGTACTTC. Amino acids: CASSYGAGEWETQYF.

The CDR3 DNA sequence: TGTGCCAGTAGTACAGGGGGCACAGATACGCAGTATTTT. It specifies CASSTGGTDTQYF. The genes are TRBV19 and TRBJ2-3; a possible D gene is TRBD1 (6 bases). Germline V gene data show CDR1 as LNHDA and CDR2 as SQIVND (reference sequence). Trimming removed 4 bases from V and 1 base from J, with 6 bases in between. The CDR3 runs 13 residues.

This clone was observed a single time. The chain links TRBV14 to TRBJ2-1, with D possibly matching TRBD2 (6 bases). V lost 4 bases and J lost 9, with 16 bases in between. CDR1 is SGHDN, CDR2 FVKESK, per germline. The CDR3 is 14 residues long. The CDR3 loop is CASSPYRLEVEQFF. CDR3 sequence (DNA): TGTGCCAGCAGCCCCTACCGACTAGAGGTTGAGCAGTTCTTC.

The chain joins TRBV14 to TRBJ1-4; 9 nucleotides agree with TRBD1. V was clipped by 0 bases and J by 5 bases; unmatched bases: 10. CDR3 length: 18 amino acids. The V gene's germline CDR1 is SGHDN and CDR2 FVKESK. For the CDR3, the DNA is TGTGCCAGCAGCCAAGAAGATGGGACAGGGTATCCAAATGAAAAACTGTTTTTT. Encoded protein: CASSQEDGTGYPNEKLFF.

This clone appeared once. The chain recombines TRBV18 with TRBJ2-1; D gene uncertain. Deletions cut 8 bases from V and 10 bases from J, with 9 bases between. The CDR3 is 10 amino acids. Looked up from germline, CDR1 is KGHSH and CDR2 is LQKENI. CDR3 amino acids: CASPPPEQFF. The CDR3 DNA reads TGTGCCAGCCCCCCTCCCGAGCAGTTCTTC.

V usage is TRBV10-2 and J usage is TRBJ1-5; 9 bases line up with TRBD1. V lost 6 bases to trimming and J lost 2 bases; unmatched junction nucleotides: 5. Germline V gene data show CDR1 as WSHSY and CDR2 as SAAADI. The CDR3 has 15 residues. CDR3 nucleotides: TGCGCCAGCAGCGAGGGACAGGGAGGCAATCAGCCCCAGCATTTT. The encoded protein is CASSEGQGGNQPQHF.

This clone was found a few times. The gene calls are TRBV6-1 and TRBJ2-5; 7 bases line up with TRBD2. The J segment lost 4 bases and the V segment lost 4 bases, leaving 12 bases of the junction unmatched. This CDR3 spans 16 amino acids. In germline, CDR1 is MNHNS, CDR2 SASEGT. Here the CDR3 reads CASSVGRGGATETQYF. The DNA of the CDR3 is TGTGCCAGCAGTGTTGGGAGGGGCGGGGCTACAGAGACCCAGTACTTC.